Below are 20 T cell receptor beta chains sequenced from a single sample in a study of cytomegalovirus exposure and HLA in healthy donors. Generated by immunoSEQ multiplex PCR, the TCRdb table keeps only in-frame clones and is missing some. The sample lists 60,000 to 90,000 clones; approximately 80% were seen once. Material: PBMCs. The receptor source for this set is a man in his thirties or forties in good health and CMV-seronegative.

This clone was picked up a small number of times. The genes are TRBV6-1 and TRBJ1-2; D gene ambiguous. V dropped 0 bases and J dropped 4 bases, with 9 bases sitting between them. The CDR3 consists of 14 residues. CDR1 and CDR2 from the germline V gene are MNHNS and SASEGT. The CDR3 protein is CASSEAGETYGYTF. The CDR3 DNA sequence: TGTGCCAGCAGTGAAGCTGGGGAGACCTATGGCTACACCTTC.

CDR3 residues: CASSQGSGARTGELFF. In nucleotides, the CDR3 is TGCGCCAGCAGCCAAGGGAGCGGGGCGAGAACCGGGGAGCTGTTTTTT. The chain combines TRBV4-3 with TRBJ2-2; 7 nucleotides agree with TRBD2. The J segment lost 5 bases and the V segment lost 1 base, leaving 7 bases of the junction unmatched. From germline, CDR1 is LGHNA and CDR2 YSLEER. The CDR3 contains 16 residues.

V gene TRBV7-8 combines with J gene TRBJ2-7; TRBD1 is a possible D gene (6 bases). Trimming shortened V by 9 bases and J by 3 bases, and 18 bases separated the two germline ends. The germline gives CDR1 SGHVS, CDR2 FQNEAQ. CDR3 length: 14 residues. The CDR3 sequence is CASRRQGTFYEQYF. The CDR3 DNA sequence: TGTGCCAGTCGGCGGCAGGGGACCTTCTACGAGCAGTACTTC.

The rearrangement joins TRBV5-1 to TRBJ1-6; D unclear. This CDR3 comprises 14 residues. Trimming pared 7 bases from V and 8 bases from J, leaving 16 bases between. Germline values: CDR1 SGHRS, CDR2 YFSETQ. CDR3 nucleotide sequence: TGCGCCAGCCGGACTAACCCTGGGGATTCACCCCTCCACTTT. Its protein product is CASRTNPGDSPLHF.

This rearrangement joins TRBV7-2 to TRBJ2-5, with TRBD2 matching over 10 bases. V dropped 3 bases and J dropped 4; count of bases not matched to a gene: 5. This CDR3 spans 15 amino acids. Per germline, CDR1 SGHTA and CDR2 FQGNSA. The CDR3 sequence is CASSFPTSGVETQYF. For the CDR3, the DNA is TGTGCCAGCAGCTTTCCTACTAGCGGGGTAGAGACCCAGTACTTC.

This chain connects TRBV29-1 to TRBJ1-5, with 7 bases matching TRBD1. This CDR3 spans 12 amino acids. V lost 5 bases and J lost 6; bases outside the gene matches: 4. The V gene's germline CDR1 is SQVTM and CDR2 ANQGSEA. CDR3 in DNA: TGCAGCGTTTCAGGGGGTTCTCAGCCCCAGCATTTT. It encodes CSVSGGSQPQHF.

This clone was observed a single time. The V call is TRBV28, the J call TRBJ1-2, with D possibly TRBD1 on 5 matching bases. The germline gives CDR1 MDHEN, CDR2 SYDVKM. This CDR3 comprises 12 residues. Trimming took off 2 bases at V and 9 bases at J, with 10 bases between the two ends. The CDR3 sequence is CASSLTRDRYTF. The CDR3 DNA follows: TGTGCCAGCAGTTTAACCAGGGATCGCTACACCTTC.

The rearrangement links TRBV6-4 to TRBJ2-7, with D tentatively TRBD1 (6 bases). CDR1 is MRHNA and CDR2 is SNTAGT in the germline V gene. Trimming took off 4 bases at V and 3 bases at J, with 10 bases between the two ends. CDR3 length: 13 amino acids. The chain's CDR3 is CASSGDISYEQYV. CDR3 sequence (DNA): TGTGCCAGCAGTGGGGACATAAGCTACGAGCAGTACGTC.

This sequence joins TRBV4-3 and TRBJ2-7; 9 nucleotides agree with TRBD2. Germline loops: CDR1 LGHNA, CDR2 YSLEER. This CDR3 spans 17 amino acids. V dropped 1 base and J dropped 3; count of bases not matched to a gene: 10. In DNA, the CDR3 is TGCGCCAGCAGCCAAGTTTGCCGGCTAGCGGGGATCTACGAGCAGTACGTC. The encoded protein is CASSQVCRLAGIYEQYV.

The chain joins TRBV19 to TRBJ2-6; the D gene is possibly TRBD1 (6 bases). Germline CDR1 reads LNHDA; CDR2 reads SQIVND (reference sequence). CDR3 length: 18 residues. The germline V and J ends were trimmed by 7 bases and 0 bases, with 19 bases remaining between them. CDR3 loop: CASTHGQRSNSGANVLTF. The CDR3, as DNA: TGTGCCAGTACCCACGGACAGAGAAGTAACTCTGGGGCCAACGTCCTGACTTTC.

The rearrangement joins TRBV21-1 to TRBJ2-5; the listed D gene, TRBD2, was not tested against the DNA. TRBV21-1 is shown as a pseudogene. This CDR3 is built from 19 residues. The CDR3 coding sequence is TGTGCCAGCAGCCCCCGGAGCCAGCGGGGGGGCCTTTACCAAGAGACCCAGTACTTC. Translated, it gives CASSPRSQRGGLYQETQYF.

This chain joins TRBV19 and TRBJ2-7; 7 bases line up with TRBD1. Germline lookup yields CDR1 LNHDA and CDR2 SQIVND (reference sequence). The CDR3 loop spans 13 amino acids. Unmatched junction bases numbered 5, after V lost 4 bases and J lost 5 bases. CDR3 region: CASSTRDSNEQYF. The CDR3, as DNA: TGTGCCAGTAGTACCCGGGACAGTAACGAGCAGTACTTC. Variable domain in full (rest from reference TRBV19 and TRBJ2-7): DGGITQSPKYLFRKEGQNVTLSCEQNLNHDAMYWYRQDPGQGLRLIYYSQIVNDFQKGDIAEGYSVSREKKESFPLTVTSAQKNPTAFYLCASSTRDSNEQYFGPGTRLTVT.

This clone was seen only a few times. The chain combines TRBV6-6 with TRBJ2-2, with 11 bases aligning to TRBD1. Per the germline V gene, CDR1 is MNHNY and CDR2 is SVGAGI (reference sequence). The CDR3 contains 13 residues. The V and J ends lost 10 bases and 5 bases, in that order; junction bases with no gene match: 3. DNA for the CDR3: TGTGCCATCGGGACAGGGGGGACCGGGGAGCTGTTTTTT. Translated, it gives CAIGTGGTGELFF.

Only a few counts were recorded for this clone. This rearrangement joins TRBV19 to TRBJ1-4; 7 positions match TRBD1. J lost 4 bases, V lost 3 bases, and 5 bases had no gene match. The CDR3 extends over 15 amino acids. Germline values: CDR1 LNHDA, CDR2 SQIVND (reference sequence). As DNA, the CDR3 is TGTGCCAGTAGTATGAGGGGGCCGGGTAATGAAAAACTGTTTTTT. It translates to CASSMRGPGNEKLFF.

For the CDR3, the DNA is TGTGCCAGCAGCTTAGAAGTGGGGGCCGCGGGACTAGCGTTTAGGGGGGAGCAGTTCTTC. Its protein is CASSLEVGAAGLAFRGEQFF. The chain carries TRBV11-2 and TRBJ2-1; 10 nucleotides align to TRBD2. The germline CDR1 and CDR2 sequences are SGHAT and FQNNGV. Trimming cost V 0 bases and J 10 bases; bases outside gene matches: 21. CDR3 length equals 20 residues.

The chain employs TRBV2 and TRBJ2-5; 9 nucleotides agree with TRBD1. The CDR3 covers 14 residues. The V gene end was trimmed by 6 bases and the J gene end by 5 bases; junction bases not matched to a gene: 7. The germline CDR1 and CDR2 sequences are SNHLY and FYNNEI. CDR3 nucleotide sequence: TGTGCCAGCAGGGGGGGACAGGGTGGGGAGACCCAGTACTTC. Translated: CASRGGQGGETQYF.

The chain links TRBV14 to TRBJ1-1; a possible D gene is TRBD1 (5 bases). Trimming took off 4 bases at V and 5 bases at J, with 20 bases between the two ends. This CDR3 contains 16 residues. The germline V gene has CDR1 SGHDN and CDR2 FVKESK. This CDR3 reads CASSPIQRGAGTEAFF. CDR3 sequence (DNA): TGTGCCAGCAGCCCAATCCAACGTGGGGCAGGGACTGAAGCTTTCTTT.

This chain uses TRBV7-2 with TRBJ1-3, with D uncertain. V was pared by 5 bases and J by 2 bases, with 13 bases between. This CDR3 is 15 amino acids long. CDR1 is SGHTA, CDR2 FQGNSA, per germline. In nucleotides, the CDR3 is TGTGCCAGCAGCCCCAACGGGATAGCTGGAAACACCATATATTTT. Translation gives CASSPNGIAGNTIYF.

The chain joins TRBV5-4 to TRBJ2-5; D possibly corresponds to TRBD2 (6 bases). CDR1 is SGHNT and CDR2 is YYREEE in the germline V gene (reference sequence). The length of the CDR3 is 13 residues. Trimming removed 5 bases from V and 9 bases from J, with 17 bases in between. CDR3: CASSYRGTGAQYF. The CDR3 DNA follows: TGTGCCAGCAGTTATCGGGGGACCGGGGCCCAGTACTTC.

The CDR3 here is CAWSSGESQPQHF. DNA for the CDR3: TGTGCCTGGAGTTCGGGGGAATCTCAGCCCCAGCATTTT. The chain has TRBV30 and TRBJ1-5; possibly TRBD1 for D (5 bases). Germline V gene data show CDR1 as GTSNPN and CDR2 as SVGIG (reference sequence). Trimming left V 2 bases short and J 6 bases short, with 11 bases between. This CDR3 spans 13 amino acids.